This T cell receptor beta chain appears in the sequencing data of a study of blood T cells in healthy people across ages. Study details: With template switching, about one barcoded beta molecule was captured per two T cells.

Sample-barcoded 5' priming and a J-beta primer mix drove a second PCR of about 6 to 11 cycles. Every single cDNA molecule received a tag from a template-switch adaptor with 12 random nucleotides. TCRdb re-derived calls from the 5' RACE reads in MiXCR, one entry per CDR3 protein. The sample yields 700,000 to 850,000 distinct CDR3 sequences, roughly 50% seen once. Study-wide findings and caveats: Diversity of TCR beta per million T cells declined in a roughly linear way with age. Bulk PBMC profiling left naive and antigen-experienced comparisons inconclusive.

This clonotype was detected only once. As yet, its antigen is unknown. Germline assignment: CDR1 MNHNS and CDR2 SASEGT. The CDR3 has 13 amino acids. Trimming cost V 2 bases and J 4 bases, with 8 bases left between them. Sequencing was performed on blood. The receptor was derived from a man older than 75 in good health. The V call is TRBV6-1, the J call TRBJ1-2; D remains ambiguous. The DNA of the CDR3 is TGTGCCAGCAGTGAATCCGGATCCTATGGCTACACCTTC. Its translation is CASSESGSYGYTF.